This TCR beta chain came from a study of blood T cells in healthy people across ages. As for this clonotype: As yet, its antigen is unknown.

Germline lookup yields CDR1 SGHRS and CDR2 YFSETQ. The trim removed 0 bases at V and 0 bases at J, leaving 2 bases unmatched. This CDR3 has 18 residues. Overall study findings and caveats: The study found TCR beta diversity correlated strongly with naive T cell percentage.

A second PCR, run for about 7 to 11 cycles, used a sample-barcoded 5' primer plus a J-beta primer mix. MiXCR, applied by TCRdb to the 5' RACE reads, yields one record per CDR3 protein. The data contain 550,000 to 750,000 distinct CDR3 sequences, approximately 21% of them singletons. The material sequenced was blood. The source of this sequence is a man between 65 and 85 years old in good health. The V and J genes are TRBV5-1 and TRBJ2-3, with 15 positions matching TRBD2. This chain's CDR3 is CASSLAGTSGGSTDTQYF. The CDR3 DNA reads TGCGCCAGCAGCTTGGCCGGGACTAGCGGGGGGAGCACAGATACGCAGTATTTT.